The 21 T cell receptor beta chains below all came from one sample that was sequenced in a study of blood T cell repertoires in COVID-19. Clones were sequenced by immunoSEQ multiplex PCR, and TCRdb holds only the in-frame ones, with some missing. The sample lists over 85,000 clones; roughly 86% were seen once. The source material was peripheral blood. Source of these receptors: a man in his fifties with active or convalescent COVID-19.

The chain uses TRBV10-2 and TRBJ1-3, with D hard to call. Germline V lookup: CDR1 WSHSY, CDR2 SAAADI. V was shortened by 3 bases and J by 0 bases, with 9 bases between the two germline ends. The CDR3 runs to 15 residues. The CDR3 coding sequence is TGCGCCAGCAGTGAAACGGGGAGCTCTGGAAACACCATATATTTT. Protein product: CASSETGSSGNTIYF.

V gene TRBV19 combines with J gene TRBJ1-1; D unclear. V was shortened by 1 base and J by 0 bases, with 12 bases between the two germline ends. The CDR3 has 16 residues. Germline assignment: CDR1 LNHDA and CDR2 SQIVND (reference sequence). The CDR3 DNA follows: TGTGCCAGTAGTATAGGACCGGAGGGTGTGAACACTGAAGCTTTCTTT. Translating it yields CASSIGPEGVNTEAFF.

This chain uses TRBV3-1 (or the pseudogene TRBV3-2) with TRBJ1-6, with D hard to call. Trimming removed 5 bases at V and 7 bases at J, with 9 bases between. The germline V gene encodes CDR1 LGHDT and CDR2 YNNKEL (reference sequence). The CDR3 has 13 residues. The CDR3 loop is CASSYSSNSPLHF. The CDR3 bases are TGTGCCAGCAGCTACTCATCAAATTCACCCCTCCACTTT.

V gene TRBV7-2 combines with J gene TRBJ1-6, with D possibly being TRBD1 (5 bases). Germline V gene lookup returns CDR1 SGHTA and CDR2 FQGNSA. The CDR3 extends over 13 amino acids. Between the trimmed V and J ends, which lost 5 bases and 11 bases, there was a span of 13 bases. The CDR3 DNA is TGTGCCAGCAGCCCCGGGGGTATTACACCCCTCCACTTT. Translation gives CASSPGGITPLHF.

The J gene is TRBJ2-3, the V gene TRBV5-1; TRBD1 matches at 8 bases. Trimming cost V 3 bases and J 4 bases; bases outside gene matches: 1. The CDR3 consists of 13 residues. The V gene's germline CDR1 is SGHRS and CDR2 YFSETQ. The CDR3 nucleotides are TGCGCCAGCAGCTCAGGGGGCTCAGATACGCAGTATTTT. Protein product: CASSSGGSDTQYF.

The chain is built from TRBV11-2 and TRBJ2-1; the D is unclear. The germline CDR1 and CDR2 sequences are SGHAT and FQNNGV. This CDR3 is 13 amino acids long. The V end was cut by 5 bases, the J end by 6 bases, with 11 bases between. This CDR3 reads CASSPGPANEQFF. Here the CDR3 DNA reads TGTGCCAGCAGCCCTGGGCCCGCCAATGAGCAGTTCTTC.

The chain combines TRBV7-2 with TRBJ2-7; 8 bases match TRBD1. From germline, CDR1 is SGHTA and CDR2 FQGNSA. The V segment lost 1 base and the J segment 0 bases; nucleotides outside the gene matches: 2. CDR3 size: 15 residues. The CDR3 sequence is CASSLVTGVSYEQYV. In nucleotides, the CDR3 is TGTGCCAGCAGCTTAGTGACAGGGGTCTCCTACGAGCAGTACGTC.

V usage is TRBV6-5 and J usage is TRBJ1-1; no reliable D call. V was trimmed by 5 bases and J by 0 bases, leaving 7 bases between them. Germline V gene sequence: CDR1 MNHEY, CDR2 SVGAGI. CDR3 size: 13 residues. The CDR3 nucleotides are TGTGCCAGCAGTCCGACTGTGAACACTGAAGCTTTCTTT. Translated, it gives CASSPTVNTEAFF.

The J gene is TRBJ1-4, the V gene TRBV13; 12 nucleotides match TRBD1. Germline CDR1 PRHDT, CDR2 FYEKMQ (reference sequence). The CDR3 has 16 amino acids. With V trimmed by 1 base and J by 6 bases, 3 bases remained unmatched. The DNA of the CDR3 is TGTGCCAGCAGCTTAGAGGGACAGGGGGCGCATGAAAAACTGTTTTTT. Its protein product is CASSLEGQGAHEKLFF. The full variable domain, rest sourced from reference TRBV13 and TRBJ1-4, is AAGVIQSPRHLIKEKRETATLKCYPIPRHDTVYWYQQGPGQDPQFLISFYEKMQSDKGSIPDRFSAQQFSDYHSELNMSSLELGDSALYFCASSLEGQGAHEKLFFGSGTQLSVL.

This clone has a single count. The chain carries TRBV28 and TRBJ2-7, with D perhaps matching TRBD1 (5 bases). This CDR3 spans 15 amino acids. The germline V gene encodes CDR1 MDHEN and CDR2 SYDVKM. Trimming pared 5 bases from V and 0 bases from J, leaving 14 bases between. CDR3 nucleotide sequence: TGTGCCAGCAGTACCCAACGGACACTCTCCTACGAGCAGTACTTC. It specifies CASSTQRTLSYEQYF.

As concerns this clone: Other DNA sequences in the sample encode the same CDR3. The V gene is TRBV10-2, the J gene TRBJ2-7; TRBD2 aligns across 7 bases. The trim removed 7 bases at V and 3 bases at J, leaving 6 bases unmatched. Germline values: CDR1 WSHSY, CDR2 SAAADI. This CDR3 is 13 amino acids long. CDR3 nucleotide sequence: TGCGCCAGCATGCGGGGGAGAGACTACGAGCAGTACTTC. Its translation is CASMRGRDYEQYF.

The J gene is TRBJ2-5, the V gene TRBV29-1, with D unclear. This CDR3 is 10 amino acids long. The V and J ends lost 4 bases and 5 bases respectively, with 5 bases between them. CDR1 SQVTM and CDR2 ANQGSEA come from the germline V gene. The CDR3 loop reads CSVVGETQYF. The CDR3 DNA reads as TGCAGCGTTGTTGGCGAGACCCAGTACTTC.

Here the CDR3 reads CASSYSNEGEAFF. CDR3 bases: TGTGCCAGCAGTTACTCGAATGAGGGTGAAGCTTTCTTT. J is TRBJ1-1 and V is TRBV6-2 or TRBV6-3, with D unresolved. The germline V and J ends were trimmed by 0 bases and 7 bases, with 9 bases remaining between them. Per germline, CDR1 MNHEY and CDR2 SVGEGT. This CDR3 has 13 residues.

The chain joins TRBV6-2 or TRBV6-3 to TRBJ2-2; TRBD2 matches at 12 bases. With 6 bases clipped from V and 7 bases from J, the junction kept 9 bases outside the gene matches. The CDR3 is 16 residues long. Germline CDR1 MNHEY, CDR2 SVGEGT. CDR3: CASSPLLAGGFGELFF. The CDR3 nucleotides are TGTGCCAGCAGCCCCCTTCTAGCGGGGGGGTTCGGGGAGCTGTTTTTT.

CDR3 in amino acids: CASSSGGGGETQYF. CDR3 DNA: TGTGCCAGCAGTTCGGGCGGGGGTGGAGAGACCCAGTACTTC. The chain has TRBV6-5 and TRBJ2-5; the match to TRBD2 covers 7 bases. The CDR3 is 14 residues long. V trimming: 4 bases; J trimming: 4 bases; junction bases outside the gene matches: 6. Germline lookup yields CDR1 MNHEY and CDR2 SVGAGI.

This clone turned up a few times. V and J are TRBV5-4 and TRBJ2-7, with TRBD2 as a possible D gene (5 bases). CDR1 SGHNT and CDR2 YYREEE come from the germline V gene (reference sequence). Trimming took off 4 bases at V and 4 bases at J, with 15 bases between the two ends. The CDR3 consists of 14 residues. DNA for the CDR3: TGTGCCAGCAGCGAGGGTTTAGGCGAATACGAGCAGTACTTC. The encoded protein is CASSEGLGEYEQYF.

The chain has TRBV7-2 and TRBJ2-5; 8 nucleotides line up with TRBD2. V was pared by 0 bases and J by 3 bases, with 3 bases of the junction left unmatched. The CDR3 loop spans 15 amino acids. Germline V CDR1 and CDR2: SGHTA, FQGNSA. CDR3 sequence reads: CASSLAGLAEETQYF. The CDR3 DNA follows: TGTGCCAGCAGCTTAGCCGGACTAGCCGAAGAGACCCAGTACTTC.

The rearrangement links TRBV6-6 to TRBJ2-7; 7 bases are shared with TRBD1. The CDR3 is 12 residues long. V trimming: 4 bases; J trimming: 9 bases; junction bases outside the gene matches: 6. The germline gives CDR1 MNHNY, CDR2 SVGAGI (reference sequence). The CDR3 loop is CASSSGQSRQYV. CDR3 bases: TGTGCCAGCAGTTCGGGACAGTCAAGGCAGTACGTC.

CDR3 sequence reads: CASLAGVQETQYF. CDR3 in DNA: TGTGCCAGCCTGGCGGGGGTCCAAGAGACCCAGTACTTC. The gene calls are TRBV7-2 and TRBJ2-5, with TRBD2 matching 7 bases. The V and J ends lost 8 bases and 1 base, in that order; junction bases with no gene match: 4. This CDR3 region has 13 residues. Germline CDR1 is SGHTA and CDR2 is FQGNSA.

This sequence joins TRBV3-1 (or the pseudogene TRBV3-2) and TRBJ2-7, with D perhaps TRBD2 (5 bases). Germline loops: CDR1 LGHDT, CDR2 YNNKEL (reference sequence). The CDR3 totals 13 residues. V lost 4 bases and J 0 bases, leaving 7 bases between the germline ends. In DNA, the CDR3 is TGTGCCAGCAGCCGAGGGAGCTCCTACGAGCAGTACTTC. The encoded protein is CASSRGSSYEQYF.

J is TRBJ1-4 and V is TRBV19; D perhaps matches TRBD1 (6 bases). The CDR3 contains 15 residues. V lost 4 bases and J 7 bases, leaving 16 bases between the germline ends. Germline V gives CDR1 LNHDA, CDR2 SQIVND (reference sequence). CDR3 in amino acids: CASSRGGKGGEKLFF. As DNA, the CDR3 is TGTGCCAGTAGTAGGGGGGGCAAAGGCGGTGAAAAACTGTTTTTT.